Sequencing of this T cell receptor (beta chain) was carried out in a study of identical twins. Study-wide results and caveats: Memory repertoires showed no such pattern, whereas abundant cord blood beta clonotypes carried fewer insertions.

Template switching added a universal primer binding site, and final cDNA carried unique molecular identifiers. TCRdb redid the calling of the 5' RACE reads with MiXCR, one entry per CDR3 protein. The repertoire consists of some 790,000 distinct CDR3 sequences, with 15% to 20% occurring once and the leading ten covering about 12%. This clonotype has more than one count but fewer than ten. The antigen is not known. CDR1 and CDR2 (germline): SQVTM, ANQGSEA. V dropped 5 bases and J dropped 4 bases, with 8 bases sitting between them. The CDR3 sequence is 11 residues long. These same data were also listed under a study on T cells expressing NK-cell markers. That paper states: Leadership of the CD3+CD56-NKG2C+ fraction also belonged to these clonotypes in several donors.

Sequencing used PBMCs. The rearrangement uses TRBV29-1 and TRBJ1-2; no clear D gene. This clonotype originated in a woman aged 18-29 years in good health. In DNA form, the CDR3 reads TGCAGCGTTTCTGGGTCCTATGGCTACACCTTC. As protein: CSVSGSYGYTF.